Listed below are T cell receptor beta chains from one sample, sequenced in a study of blood T cell repertoires in COVID-19. TCRdb keeps only in-frame clones here, not all; method: immunoSEQ multiplex PCR. The sample lists around 130,000 clones; roughly 90% were seen once. Sequencing used peripheral blood. The receptors derive from a man in his fifties or sixties with COVID-19, enrolled during active disease. Each CDR3 is given without its conserved first and last residue. D genes are given only for firm matches.

CDR3 protein | V gene | D gene | J gene
ASSSDTAYEQY | TRBV7-9 | - | TRBJ2-7
ASRVGDNGYT | TRBV6-6 | - | TRBJ1-2
AWGTGPLNEQF | TRBV30 | TRBD1 | TRBJ2-1
ASSPLAGPSSTDTQY | TRBV14 | TRBD2 | TRBJ2-3
ASRLRGGGIETQY | TRBV6-5 | TRBD2 | TRBJ2-5
AWSVRLPPETQY | TRBV30 | - | TRBJ2-5
AWKRQGTSNEKLF | TRBV30 | TRBD1 | TRBJ1-4
ASSVEVGRETQY | TRBV2 | - | TRBJ2-5
ASSPTSGTPAGELF | TRBV3-1/TRBV3-2 | TRBD2 | TRBJ2-2
ASSDRTAVSGANVLT | TRBV25-1 | - | TRBJ2-6
ASSQAGAGGSEQY | TRBV4-2 | - | TRBJ2-7
ASSLASGGEQF | TRBV7-3 | TRBD2 | TRBJ2-1
ASSLGRGNEQF | TRBV12-3/TRBV12-4 | - | TRBJ2-1
AWSKGLAIRNTGELF | TRBV30 | TRBD2 | TRBJ2-2
ASSTSRGGTEAF | TRBV19 | - | TRBJ1-1
ASSYGRPPYEQY | TRBV27 | TRBD2 | TRBJ2-7
ASRILGQGFADTQY | TRBV11-3 | TRBD1 | TRBJ2-3
ASSLGGWVDRGTEAF | TRBV11-3 | TRBD1 | TRBJ1-1
ASRSGNQPQH | TRBV27 | - | TRBJ1-5
ASSPGQGVNTEAF | TRBV4-1 | TRBD1 | TRBJ1-1
ASSLAVADTIY | TRBV7-2 | - | TRBJ1-3
ASSQGGQDEKLF | TRBV4-2 | TRBD1 | TRBJ1-4
SASFPAGGSYEQY | TRBV20-1 | TRBD2 | TRBJ2-7
ASRPTGSTPDTQY | TRBV4-1 | TRBD1 | TRBJ2-3
ASSLTSAYYEQY | TRBV5-1 | TRBD2 | TRBJ2-7
ASSLGTSDIQY | TRBV5-1 | - | TRBJ2-4
ASSLNPGIGANVLT | TRBV7-8 | - | TRBJ2-6
ASSEWGQNNYGYT | TRBV6-1 | TRBD1 | TRBJ1-2
ASRADRNNNYGYT | TRBV2 | TRBD1 | TRBJ1-2
ASSLRDKSSYNEQF | TRBV27 | - | TRBJ2-1
SVDGEGTFGYT | TRBV29-1 | - | TRBJ1-2
SASYRGRNEQY | TRBV20-1 | TRBD1 | TRBJ2-7
ASSLKDRGHNEQF | TRBV7-9 | TRBD1 | TRBJ2-1
ASSPPGGAEGTEAF | TRBV18 | TRBD1 | TRBJ1-1
ATSRDETSNSYEQY | TRBV15 | - | TRBJ2-7
ASTFGMSNSPLH | TRBV3-1/TRBV3-2 | - | TRBJ1-6
ASSYSAGESYEQY | TRBV6-2/TRBV6-3 | TRBD2 | TRBJ2-7
ASSLAILLREIYNEQF | TRBV7-9 | TRBD2 | TRBJ2-1
ASSMAFQETQY | TRBV19 | - | TRBJ2-5
ASSDTGEDTEAF | TRBV28 | TRBD1 | TRBJ1-1
ASSADYSRAQF | TRBV12-3/TRBV12-4 | - | TRBJ2-1
ASSLAPDRDTEAF | TRBV5-1 | TRBD1 | TRBJ1-1
ASSPRPGFTNEKLF | TRBV19 | - | TRBJ1-4
ASSLWEGGSDTGELF | TRBV28 | - | TRBJ2-2
SVEITSGRAEQF | TRBV29-1 | TRBD2 | TRBJ2-1
ASGEQGNSGNTIY | TRBV2 | - | TRBJ1-3
AISVGTGDNQPQH | TRBV10-3 | TRBD1 | TRBJ1-5
ASSSQAGGPINEQF | TRBV7-3 | TRBD2 | TRBJ2-1
AISETSGSTDTQY | TRBV10-3 | TRBD2 | TRBJ2-3
ASSPALAASYNEQF | TRBV3-1/TRBV3-2 | TRBD2 | TRBJ2-1
ASSQVLVEGAAGANVLT | TRBV4-1 | - | TRBJ2-6
ASSDQGSVGYT | TRBV10-2 | - | TRBJ1-2
ASSLPAGLYTEAF | TRBV7-2 | - | TRBJ1-1
ASSALTTTGELF | TRBV2 | - | TRBJ2-2
ASRPSDTNTGELF | TRBV19 | - | TRBJ2-2
ASSEQEGSYNEQF | TRBV2 | - | TRBJ2-1
ASSPREGTGSTTGELF | TRBV27 | TRBD1 | TRBJ2-2
ASRREGRTEAF | TRBV11-3 | - | TRBJ1-1
AAGTALSPLH | TRBV10-2 | TRBD1 | TRBJ1-6
ASGRDRVYNEQF | TRBV2 | TRBD1 | TRBJ2-1